This T cell receptor (beta chain) derives from a study of T cell repertoires in cytomegalovirus infection. TCRdb reanalysed the reads using MiXCR and keeps one entry per CDR3 protein. Of some 800,000 distinct CDR3 sequences listed, almost 30% are singletons. On this clonotype: What it binds is unknown.

The V gene lost 3 bases and the J gene lost 8 bases, with 11 bases spanning the gap. Germline V gene data show CDR1 as LNHDA and CDR2 as SQIVND (reference sequence). The CDR3 sequence is 13 residues long. The receptor was isolated from a human donor in good health (CMV status not recorded). Some clones in this sample may be carry-over from other donors' samples. The rearrangement uses TRBV19 and TRBJ1-5, with D perhaps matching TRBD1 (5 bases). The sequencing here drew on cultured CD8+ T cells from PBMCs, taken from culture after CMV antigen stimulation. As DNA, the CDR3 is TGTGCCAGTAGTATGAACGGGGGGGAGCCCCAGCATTTT. Translated: CASSMNGGEPQHF. Full variable domain (missing parts from reference TRBV19 and TRBJ1-5): DGGITQSPKYLFRKEGQNVTLSCEQNLNHDAMYWYRQDPGQGLRLIYYSQIVNDFQKGDIAEGYSVSREKKESFPLTVTSAQKNPTAFYLCASSMNGGEPQHFGDGTRLSIL.